The 16 T cell receptor beta chains listed next were all sequenced from one sample in a study of TIL therapy for anti-PD-1-resistant metastatic lung cancer. The time point was: pre-treatment sample, taken before nivolumab and TIL therapy. The tumor samples were excised metastases, mostly pleural nodules or supraclavicular lymph nodes. Sequencing used immunoSEQ v3. Clones were sequenced by immunoSEQ multiplex PCR, and TCRdb holds only the in-frame ones, with some missing. This table holds about 50,000 clones, about two thirds found once. The input for sequencing was tumor tissue, taken at baseline. The receptor source for this set is a person between 25 and 80 years old with non-small cell lung cancer.

V gene TRBV30 combines with J gene TRBJ1-4; no clear D gene. This CDR3 is 13 amino acids long. Germline V CDR1 and CDR2: GTSNPN, SVGIG (reference sequence). The CDR3 region has the DNA TGTGGCCTGGAAACTAGTTGGGGTGAAAAACTGTTTTTT. This encodes CGLETSWGEKLFF.

The chain couples TRBV29-1 to TRBJ2-7, with TRBD1 as a possible D gene (7 bases). V was trimmed by 4 bases and J by 3 bases, leaving 13 bases between them. This CDR3 region has 13 residues. CDR1 is SQVTM and CDR2 is ANQGSEA in the germline V gene. The CDR3, as DNA: TGCAGCGTTGTGCAGGGGGGCCTCTACGAGCAGTACTTC. Amino acids: CSVVQGGLYEQYF.

CDR3 coding DNA: TGCGCCAGCAGCTCGCTTCTAGCGGGGGGTTACAATGAGCAGTTCTTC. Its translation is CASSSLLAGGYNEQFF. The chain is built from TRBV5-1 and TRBJ2-1; 11 positions agree with TRBD2. V trimming: 3 bases; J trimming: 4 bases; junction bases outside the gene matches: 6. Germline V gives CDR1 SGHRS, CDR2 YFSETQ. This CDR3 is built from 16 residues.

The chain recombines TRBV6-5 with TRBJ2-7; D not resolved. CDR3 length equals 10 residues. CDR1 and CDR2 (germline): MNHEY, SVGAGI. Trimming stripped 6 bases from V and 5 bases from J, with 5 bases between. The CDR3 loop reads CASRGHEQYF. The CDR3 DNA reads as TGTGCCAGCAGGGGCCACGAGCAGTACTTC.

This clone was seen repeatedly, ten times or more. This chain links TRBV5-1 with TRBJ1-1, with D perhaps matching TRBD1 (5 bases). Germline V gene sequence: CDR1 SGHRS, CDR2 YFSETQ. The V end was cut by 0 bases, the J end by 5 bases, with 17 bases between. The CDR3 loop spans 16 amino acids. CDR3 amino acids: CASSLDFWGPETEAFF. The CDR3 nucleotides read TGCGCCAGCAGCTTGGACTTTTGGGGACCCGAAACTGAAGCTTTCTTT.

The chain combines TRBV15 with TRBJ1-1; a possible D gene is TRBD1 (6 bases). This CDR3 region has 13 residues. Germline CDR1 is LNHNV and CDR2 is YYDKDF (reference sequence). V was trimmed by 3 bases and J by 8 bases, leaving 13 bases between them. The CDR3 DNA reads as TGTGCCACCAGCAGGGACAGACTTTCGGAAGCTTTCTTT. Protein product: CATSRDRLSEAFF.

The V call is TRBV10-3, the J call TRBJ2-7, with D hard to call. The CDR3 runs 10 residues. Germline V gene lookup returns CDR1 ENHRY and CDR2 SYGVKD. The V gene lost 6 bases and the J gene lost 5 bases, with 5 bases spanning the gap. Here the CDR3 DNA reads TGTGCCATCAGCCCCAACGAGCAGTACTTC. This sequence encodes CAISPNEQYF.

The gene calls are TRBV7-9 and TRBJ2-7; 9 nucleotides match TRBD2. From germline, CDR1 is SEHNR and CDR2 FQNEAQ (reference sequence). The V segment lost 5 bases and the J segment 4 bases; nucleotides outside the gene matches: 9. The CDR3 is made up of 15 amino acids. CDR3 DNA: TGTGCCAGCAGCCCTCGAGCGGGGGGTGAATACGAGCAGTACTTC. The encoded protein is CASSPRAGGEYEQYF.

The rearrangement links TRBV15 to TRBJ1-5; 7 positions agree with TRBD1. The CDR3 sequence is 15 residues long. The V gene's germline CDR1 is LNHNV and CDR2 YYDKDF (reference sequence). With 1 base clipped from V and 1 base from J, the junction kept 1 base outside the gene matches. CDR3 in DNA: TGTGCCACCAGCAGAGGAGGGGGCAGCAATCAGCCCCAGCATTTT. Translating gives CATSRGGGSNQPQHF.

V is TRBV6-5 and J is TRBJ2-3, with 10 bases aligning to TRBD2. Germline V lookup: CDR1 MNHEY, CDR2 SVGAGI. J gave up 2 bases and V 7 bases, and 3 bases lay outside the gene matches. This CDR3 is built from 14 residues. The DNA of the CDR3 is TGTGCCAGCAAAGGACTAGCGGTCACAGATACGCAGTATTTT. This sequence encodes CASKGLAVTDTQYF.

This clone was seen a few times. This CDR3 reads CATSRDSTGNQPQHF. CDR3 bases: TGTGCCACCAGCAGAGATAGCACAGGGAATCAGCCCCAGCATTTT. The V call is TRBV15, the J call TRBJ1-5; tentatively, D is TRBD1 (6 bases). Per germline, CDR1 LNHNV and CDR2 YYDKDF (reference sequence). Deletions cut 0 bases from V and 4 bases from J, with 10 bases between. The CDR3 covers 15 residues.

The chain combines TRBV5-1 with TRBJ2-5, with D possibly matching TRBD2 (5 bases). The CDR3 is 15 amino acids. Trimming pared 0 bases from V and 1 base from J, leaving 10 bases between. CDR1 and CDR2 from the germline V gene are SGHRS and YFSETQ. CDR3 sequence: CASSLAGLTQETQYF. CDR3 DNA: TGCGCCAGCAGCTTGGCAGGACTGACCCAAGAGACCCAGTACTTC.

This clone showed up just once. An end of the junction does not agree with germline; a read error may underlie this. The V and J genes are TRBV7-7 and TRBJ2-5; D is uncertain. Germline V gene lookup returns CDR1 SSHAT and CDR2 FNYEAQ (reference sequence). CDR3 size: 13 residues. CDR3 coding DNA: TGTGCTAGCAGCTTTTACCTAATGGAGACCCAGTACTTC. Translation: CASSFYLMETQYF.

The chain joins TRBV23-1 to TRBJ1-5, with D possibly TRBD1 on 5 matching bases. TRBV23-1 is annotated as an ORF whose role is uncertain. CDR3 length equals 15 residues. The germline V and J ends were trimmed by 0 bases and 4 bases, with 10 bases remaining between them. The CDR3 DNA follows: TGCGCCAGCAGTCAATCGCACAGGCAGAATCAGCCCCAGCATTTT. It is translated as CASSQSHRQNQPQHF.

This clone was detected a few times. J is TRBJ1-5 and V is TRBV15, with D hard to call. The CDR3 totals 13 residues. V dropped 4 bases and J dropped 6 bases, with 10 bases sitting between them. Germline V lookup: CDR1 LNHNV, CDR2 YYDKDF (reference sequence). CDR3 nucleotides: TGTGCCACCAGCATTTTTCCCGGTCAGCCCCAGCATTTT. Encoded protein: CATSIFPGQPQHF. The full variable domain, rest sourced from reference TRBV15 and TRBJ1-5, is DAMVIQNPRYQVTQFGKPVTLSCSQTLNHNVMYWYQQKSSQAPKLLFHYYDKDFNNEADTPDNFQSRRPNTSFCFLDIRSPGLGDTAMYLCATSIFPGQPQHFGDGTRLSIL.

V gene TRBV11-2 combines with J gene TRBJ2-5; either TRBD1 or TRBD2 may supply D (7 bases each). The CDR3 is made up of 15 amino acids. In germline, CDR1 is SGHAT, CDR2 FQNNGV. Trimming cost V 3 bases and J 5 bases, with 16 bases left between them. The CDR3 DNA sequence: TGTGCCAGCAGCTTTCCTCCCAGGGGGGGCGAGACCCAGTACTTC. It is translated as CASSFPPRGGETQYF.